Listed here are 11 T cell receptor beta chains from one sample, sequenced in a study of blood T cells in healthy people across ages. The authors ran a second PCR of about 6 to 11 cycles using a sample-barcoded 5' primer and a J-beta primer mix. Each CDR3 protein gets one entry after TCRdb re-called the 5' RACE reads with MiXCR. The sample includes 700,000 to 900,000 distinct CDR3 sequences, 20% to 30% of them seen just once. These same data were also listed under a study on T cells of mothers and their children.

The sequenced sample was blood. The receptor source for this set is a boy aged 5-17 years in good health.

This clonotype has a handful of counts. The genes are TRBV19 and TRBJ2-5, with 13 bases aligning to TRBD2. The J segment lost 3 bases and the V segment lost 6 bases, leaving 7 bases of the junction unmatched. The CDR3 length is 16 residues. Germline CDR1 is LNHDA and CDR2 is SQIVND (reference sequence). The CDR3 bases are TGTGCCAGTAGCGCCGAAGGGACTAGCGGGGAAGAGACCCAGTACTTC. As protein: CASSAEGTSGEETQYF.

The gene calls are TRBV20-1 and TRBJ2-7; D possibly matches TRBD1 or TRBD2 (5 bases each). Trimming took off 3 bases at V and 0 bases at J, with 15 bases between the two ends. From germline, CDR1 is DFQATT and CDR2 SNEGSKA (reference sequence). The CDR3 consists of 15 residues. Here the CDR3 reads CSASPGTQSSYEQYF. The CDR3, as DNA: TGCAGTGCTAGCCCCGGGACGCAAAGCTCCTACGAGCAGTACTTC.

This clonotype was observed a handful of times. This rearrangement joins TRBV20-1 to TRBJ1-2, with 9 bases that match TRBD1. V lost 0 bases and J lost 8; bases outside the gene matches: 4. The germline gives CDR1 DFQATT, CDR2 SNEGSKA (reference sequence). The CDR3 runs 13 residues. The CDR3 nucleotides read TGCAGTGCTAGAGATCACAGGGGGCTCGGCTACACCTTC. Amino acid sequence: CSARDHRGLGYTF.

The J gene is TRBJ2-6, the V gene TRBV12-3 or TRBV12-4; 7 nucleotides align to TRBD2. The junction had 16 bases not matched to a gene; V was cut back by 5 bases and J by 3 bases. The CDR3 runs to 19 residues. The CDR3 sequence: CASSALGARGYGGANVLTF. The CDR3 nucleotides read TGTGCCAGCAGTGCGCTGGGTGCGCGGGGGTACGGTGGGGCCAACGTCCTGACTTTC.

V usage is TRBV6-1 and J usage is TRBJ1-5, with D possibly being TRBD1 (6 bases). The V gene lost 1 base and the J gene lost 8 bases, with 12 bases spanning the gap. The germline V gene encodes CDR1 MNHNS and CDR2 SASEGT. This CDR3 has 14 residues. CDR3 DNA sequence: TGTGCCAGCAGTGAAGACCCGGGGGGCAAGCCCCAGCATTTT. The encoded protein is CASSEDPGGKPQHF.

V gene TRBV6-1 combines with J gene TRBJ2-7; TRBD2 is a possible D gene (7 bases). Germline V gene sequence: CDR1 MNHNS, CDR2 SASEGT. The V gene lost 6 bases and the J gene lost 1 base, with 22 bases spanning the gap. This CDR3 contains 17 residues. The CDR3 bases are TGTGCCAGCAGAAAGCGCACCGGGGGGCGCGGGTCCTACGAGCAGTACTTC. Translation: CASRKRTGGRGSYEQYF.

In its sample, this clonotype was seen a few times. The chain couples TRBV20-1 to TRBJ2-7; D not certain. Germline-derived CDR1 and CDR2 are DFQATT and SNEGSKA (reference sequence). The CDR3 totals 13 residues. Trimming removed 4 bases at V and 5 bases at J, with 15 bases between. The DNA of the CDR3 is TGCAGTGCTATTCGCTCGGAAGACCACGAGCAGTACTTC. This gives the protein CSAIRSEDHEQYF.

The chain links TRBV6-5 to TRBJ1-1; weak D call: TRBD1 (5 bases). The germline V gene encodes CDR1 MNHEY and CDR2 SVGAGI. This CDR3 spans 14 amino acids. The V gene lost 2 bases and the J gene lost 2 bases, with 9 bases spanning the gap. The CDR3 loop reads CASSYAGPNTEAFF. The CDR3, as DNA: TGTGCCAGCAGTTACGCGGGACCTAACACTGAAGCTTTCTTT.

About this clonotype: At one boundary the junction diverges from the germline segment, which might be a read error. The rearrangement joins TRBV5-1 to TRBJ2-1; 8 bases map to TRBD2. Germline-derived CDR1 and CDR2 are SGHRS and YFSETQ. The CDR3 has 17 residues. The CDR3 nucleotides read TGCGCCAGCAGCTTGGCAAGGGCGGGGGGACCTTACAATGGGCAGTTCTTC. Encoded protein: CASSLARAGGPYNGQFF. The full variable domain, with the rest looked up from reference TRBV5-1 and TRBJ2-1, is KAGVTQTPRYLIKTRGQQVTLSCSPISGHRSVSWYQQTPGQGLQFLFEYFSETQRNKGNFPGRFSGRQFSNSRSEMNVSTLELGDSALYLCASSLARAGGPYNGQFFGPGTRLTVL.

V usage is TRBV14 and J usage is TRBJ2-3, with D perhaps assigned TRBD1 or TRBD2 (5 bases each). The CDR3 loop spans 16 amino acids. V lost 1 base and J 8 bases, leaving 19 bases between the germline ends. Germline V gives CDR1 SGHDN, CDR2 FVKESK. The CDR3 here is CASSQVRDGIWGTQYF. Written as DNA, the CDR3 is TGTGCCAGCAGCCAAGTACGGGACGGCATTTGGGGTACGCAGTATTTT. Complete variable domain (other parts from reference TRBV14 and TRBJ2-3): EAGVTQFPSHSVIEKGQTVTLRCDPISGHDNLYWYRRVMGKEIKFLLHFVKESKQDESGMPNNRFLAERTGGTYSTLKVQPAELEDSGVYFCASSQVRDGIWGTQYFGPGTRLTVL.

This chain uses TRBV24-1 with TRBJ2-3, with D unclear. CDR1 is KGHDR, CDR2 SFDVKD, per germline. V lost 4 bases, J lost 4 bases, and 8 bases lay in between. The CDR3 sequence is 13 residues long. As DNA, the CDR3 is TGTGCCACCAGTGAGCGTTCAGCAGATACGCAGTATTTT. It yields the protein CATSERSADTQYF.